This TCR beta chain was sequenced during a study of response to subunit inactivated influenza vaccine. TCRdb reanalysed the RT-PCR reads using MiXCR and keeps one entry per CDR3 protein. The data show roughly 190,000 distinct CDR3 sequences, about 12% seen once. The CDR3 consists of 14 residues. CDR1 is LGHNA and CDR2 is YSLEER in the germline V gene. Germline trimming cut 4 bases from V and 6 bases from J; bases unmatched to any gene: 7. The same specimen was also included in a second study, on T cells expressing NK-cell markers. This second study says: The TCR beta cDNA came from 5'RACE template switching with UMIs. In sorted CD3+CD56+NKG2C+, CD3+CD56+NKG2C- and CD3+CD56-NKG2C+ T cells, TCR beta repertoires were obtained. What restricted sorting to alpha-beta TCR T cells in several experiments was an anti-gamma-delta TCR antibody. Dominant NKG2C+ clonotypes in roughly 6 donors made up roughly 1.0-7.0% of CD8+ T cells. The CD3+CD56-NKG2C+ fraction of a handful of donors was also led by these clonotypes.

V is TRBV4-3 and J is TRBJ2-3; 7 bases are a match to TRBD1. The source of this sequence is a man aged 50-59 years who received an inactivated influenza vaccine. Material: CD8+ T cells sorted from PBMCs, obtained approximately 13 days after vaccination. In DNA form, the CDR3 reads TGCGCCAGCAGCCTGGGACAGTTTGTGGATACGCAGTATTTT. This codes for CASSLGQFVDTQYF.